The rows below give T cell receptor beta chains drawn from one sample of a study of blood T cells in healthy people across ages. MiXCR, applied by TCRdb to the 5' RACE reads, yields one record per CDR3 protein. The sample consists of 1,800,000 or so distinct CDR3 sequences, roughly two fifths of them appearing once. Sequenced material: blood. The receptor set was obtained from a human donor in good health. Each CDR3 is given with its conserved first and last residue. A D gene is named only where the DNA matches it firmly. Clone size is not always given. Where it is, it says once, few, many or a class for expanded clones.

TGCAGTGCAAATGGACAGGCGGAGACCCAGTACTTC,CSANGQAETQYF,-,TRBD1,TRBJ2-5,12,TRBV20-1
TGTGCCAGCAGACTTGGCAGGGCTGAGCAGTTCTTC,CASRLGRAEQFF,-,-,TRBJ2-1,12,TRBV14
TGCGCCAGCAGCCAAGAGTATGGGGGCGCGAATGAGCAGTTCTTC,CASSQEYGGANEQFF,-,-,TRBJ2-1,15,TRBV4-3
TGTGCCAGCAGCTTCGGTGGGGAAATGGACGAGCAGTACTTC,CASSFGGEMDEQYF,few,-,TRBJ2-7,14,TRBV7-8
TGCAGCGCCGAGGACAGCGCCACTCTTGGGTACACCTTC,CSAEDSATLGYTF,-,-,TRBJ1-2,13,TRBV29-1
TGCGCCAGCAGCTTGGGACTAGCGGGGAGCACCGGGGAGCTGTTTTTT,CASSLGLAGSTGELFF,-,TRBD2,TRBJ2-2,16,TRBV5-1
TGTGCCAGCTCAGGGGTTATGACAGGGCCCTACGAGCAGTACTTC,CASSGVMTGPYEQYF,few,TRBD1,TRBJ2-7,15,TRBV18
TGTGCCAGCAGCCAAGTAACTAGCGGGGAGAATGAGCAGTTCTTC,CASSQVTSGENEQFF,few,TRBD2,TRBJ2-1,15,TRBV4-2
TGTGCCAGCAGCTCTATACCGGGGGTCAATGAAAAACTGTTTTTT,CASSSIPGVNEKLFF,-,-,TRBJ1-4,15,TRBV7-3
TGCGCCAGCAGCTTGGGGCAACAGAATAATTCACCCCTCCACTTT,CASSLGQQNNSPLHF,few,-,TRBJ1-6,15,TRBV5-1
TGTGCCAGCAGCTACCTAACTGGGACCTACGAGCAGTACTTC,CASSYLTGTYEQYF,few,-,TRBJ2-7,14,TRBV7-2
TGTGCCAGCAGCCCCAATGCCAGGGGACATAATGAAAAACTGTTTTTT,CASSPNARGHNEKLFF,-,-,TRBJ1-4,16,TRBV4-2
TGTGCCAACAGCCAAGTAGCCACCAGGGGCACTGAAGCTTTCTTT,CANSQVATRGTEAFF,-,-,TRBJ1-1,15,TRBV4-2
TGCGCCAGCAGCCTCGAGCCCCGAGATACGCAGTATTTT,CASSLEPRDTQYF,few,-,TRBJ2-3,13,TRBV4-1
TGTGCCAGCAACTTTAAGGCTACGAGGTCACCCCTCCACTTT,CASNFKATRSPLHF,-,-,TRBJ1-6,14,TRBV27
TGCAGTGCTACACTGGGGGGTAACTATGGCTACACCTTC,CSATLGGNYGYTF,-,-,TRBJ1-2,13,TRBV20-1
TGTGCCAGCGGCCAAACCACAGGCGGCTACGAGCAGTACTTC,CASGQTTGGYEQYF,-,-,TRBJ2-7,14,TRBV4-2
TGTGCCATCAGGACGGACAGGGGGTCCTACGAGCAGTACTTC,CAIRTDRGSYEQYF,-,TRBD1,TRBJ2-7,14,TRBV10-3
TGTGCCAGCAGCCTTGTATCCGATTATCCAGATACGCAGTATTTT,CASSLVSDYPDTQYF,-,-,TRBJ2-3,15,TRBV11-3
TGTGCCAGCAGCCCTTTAGGACAGGGAAACATTCAGTACTTC,CASSPLGQGNIQYF,-,TRBD1,TRBJ2-4,14,TRBV9
TGTGCCAGCAGCTCCCCCCTCCGCTACAATGAGCAGTTCTTC,CASSSPLRYNEQFF,-,-,TRBJ2-1,14,TRBV7-9
TGTGCCAGCAGTTACGCGGGGAACGAGCAGTACTTC,CASSYAGNEQYF,-,-,TRBJ2-7,12,TRBV6-5
TGTGCCAGCACAGACCGGGCTCGATATGGCTACACCTTC,CASTDRARYGYTF,-,-,TRBJ1-2,13,TRBV19
TGTGCCAGCAAGGCCGGGACTGGGGGTAGTACAGATACGCAGTATTTT,CASKAGTGGSTDTQYF,-,-,TRBJ2-3,16,TRBV7-2